This TCR beta chain comes out of a study of CD8 T cells in Susac syndrome. Study results and caveats: In Susac syndrome, CD8+ expansion was highest in TEMRA and active disease.

Patients with Susac syndrome showed fulfilment of recently defined diagnostic criteria for definite or probable disease. Concerning this clonotype itself: Antigen: not known.

V was trimmed by 2 bases and J by 4 bases, leaving 12 bases between them. The CDR3 extends over 15 amino acids. It was with random hexamers that roughly 0.5 to 1 ug RNA was reverse transcribed. The method of amplification for TCR beta CDR3 was immunoSEQ multiplex PCR, covering 54 Vbeta and 13 Jbeta. TCRdb reanalysed the immunoSEQ multiplex PCR reads using MiXCR and keeps one entry per CDR3 protein. There are about 130,000 distinct CDR3 sequences in the sample; over 85% occur only once, and approximately 0.2% lies in the top ten. This clonotype was sampled from a human donor with Susac syndrome. This sequence joins TRBV6-7 and TRBJ2-1, with D possibly TRBD2 on 5 matching bases. TRBV6-7 is known as an ORF, though its function is uncertain. The sample comprised CD8+ T cells from PBMCs. The CDR3 here is CASSYESPGYNEQFF. The CDR3 DNA follows: TGTGCCAGCAGTTACGAGTCTCCGGGATACAATGAGCAGTTCTTC.